Listed below are T cell receptor beta chains from one sample, sequenced in a study of human T cells and chemical hapten exposure. One entry per CDR3 protein results from TCRdb running MiXCR on the RACE reads. The sample has over 100,000 distinct CDR3 sequences, approximately 9.1% seen once. Sequenced: whole blood. These receptors came from a male donor in good health. Some clones in this sample may be carry-over from other donors' samples. Each CDR3 is given without its conserved first and last residue. Fields, in order: J gene, V gene, CDR3 protein.

J gene: TRBJ2-1; V gene: TRBV6-5; CDR3 protein: ASSYRWDGSSEQF
J gene: TRBJ1-4; V gene: TRBV5-1; CDR3 protein: ASSLEGQGEANEKLF
J gene: TRBJ2-3; V gene: TRBV6-2/TRBV6-3; CDR3 protein: ASSYTPSGPDTQY
J gene: TRBJ2-6; V gene: TRBV10-3; CDR3 protein: AISVFPGASSGANVLT
J gene: TRBJ2-3; V gene: TRBV5-4; CDR3 protein: ASSLGGGNTDTQY
J gene: TRBJ1-4; V gene: TRBV12-3/TRBV12-4; CDR3 protein: ASSMDRGRGEKLF
J gene: TRBJ1-2; V gene: TRBV7-9; CDR3 protein: ASSRGQERGYT
J gene: TRBJ2-2; V gene: TRBV12-3/TRBV12-4; CDR3 protein: ASSQGGETGELF
J gene: TRBJ1-2; V gene: TRBV6-2/TRBV6-3; CDR3 protein: ASSLAGGYGYT
J gene: TRBJ2-3; V gene: TRBV5-1; CDR3 protein: ASSARRQHTQY
J gene: TRBJ1-3; V gene: TRBV20-1; CDR3 protein: SAQPGNTIY
J gene: TRBJ1-6; V gene: TRBV20-1; CDR3 protein: SASDATGGTSPLH
J gene: TRBJ2-3; V gene: TRBV29-1; CDR3 protein: SVENHRGLGDTQY
J gene: TRBJ1-3; V gene: TRBV7-6; CDR3 protein: ASSLGTADSGNTIY
J gene: TRBJ2-1; V gene: TRBV9; CDR3 protein: ASRGQPDNEQF
J gene: TRBJ2-5; V gene: TRBV27; CDR3 protein: ASRQGIGETQY
J gene: TRBJ2-1; V gene: TRBV4-1; CDR3 protein: ASSPTSGAYNEQF
J gene: TRBJ1-2; V gene: TRBV5-6; CDR3 protein: ASSFGGPENYGYT
J gene: TRBJ1-1; V gene: TRBV29-1; CDR3 protein: SANGAGVPEAL
J gene: TRBJ1-6; V gene: TRBV5-4; CDR3 protein: ASSSPGTAAY
J gene: TRBJ2-2; V gene: TRBV10-3; CDR3 protein: AISVVGRGTGELF
J gene: TRBJ2-7; V gene: TRBV6-6; CDR3 protein: ASSSTGLDEQY
J gene: TRBJ2-7; V gene: TRBV7-2; CDR3 protein: ASRTTSGGRYEQY
J gene: TRBJ1-2; V gene: TRBV28; CDR3 protein: ASRPLGQSNYGYT
J gene: TRBJ2-1; V gene: TRBV6-6; CDR3 protein: ASSYRGLADYNEQF
J gene: TRBJ1-4; V gene: TRBV28; CDR3 protein: ASEPYRAGNEKLF
J gene: TRBJ2-1; V gene: TRBV20-1; CDR3 protein: SAPIPGENEQF
J gene: TRBJ1-1; V gene: TRBV6-1; CDR3 protein: ASSEAATGQGFVAAEAF
J gene: TRBJ2-5; V gene: TRBV19; CDR3 protein: ASSPRSAKETQY
J gene: TRBJ1-1; V gene: TRBV7-9; CDR3 protein: ASSPDRLNTEAF
J gene: TRBJ2-1; V gene: TRBV29-1; CDR3 protein: SVDSGGGEQF
J gene: TRBJ2-7; V gene: TRBV14; CDR3 protein: ASSQDYEQY
J gene: TRBJ2-1; V gene: TRBV11-2; CDR3 protein: ASSSRTGGQF
J gene: TRBJ1-5; V gene: TRBV27; CDR3 protein: ASSLGSGSNQPQH
J gene: TRBJ2-6; V gene: TRBV12-5; CDR3 protein: ASGLAQDNVLT
J gene: TRBJ2-2; V gene: TRBV9; CDR3 protein: ASSVGASGNTGELF
J gene: TRBJ1-1; V gene: TRBV3-1; CDR3 protein: ASSQAGRENTEAF
J gene: TRBJ2-7; V gene: TRBV4-3; CDR3 protein: ASSQDKSYRYEQY
J gene: TRBJ2-5; V gene: TRBV11-2; CDR3 protein: ASSSGPTGGQETQY
J gene: TRBJ2-7; V gene: TRBV4-2; CDR3 protein: ASSQDPSSYEQY
J gene: TRBJ2-7; V gene: TRBV20-1; CDR3 protein: SASHASGSSYEQY
J gene: TRBJ2-7; V gene: TRBV19; CDR3 protein: ASKTGVGEQY
J gene: TRBJ2-3; V gene: TRBV5-6; CDR3 protein: ASSLTNSGGADTQY
J gene: TRBJ2-7; V gene: TRBV25-1; CDR3 protein: ASSESVSKGYEQY
J gene: TRBJ2-7; V gene: TRBV5-1; CDR3 protein: ASSLTGGYYEQY
J gene: TRBJ2-7; V gene: TRBV15; CDR3 protein: ATSRGQGAHEQY
J gene: TRBJ2-7; V gene: TRBV29-1; CDR3 protein: SVEKGTGGLYEQY
J gene: TRBJ1-5; V gene: TRBV6-1; CDR3 protein: ATQEGGSGQPQH
J gene: TRBJ2-5; V gene: TRBV7-7; CDR3 protein: ASSHDRIRGLETQY
J gene: TRBJ1-5; V gene: TRBV7-2; CDR3 protein: ASSSDRGNQPQH